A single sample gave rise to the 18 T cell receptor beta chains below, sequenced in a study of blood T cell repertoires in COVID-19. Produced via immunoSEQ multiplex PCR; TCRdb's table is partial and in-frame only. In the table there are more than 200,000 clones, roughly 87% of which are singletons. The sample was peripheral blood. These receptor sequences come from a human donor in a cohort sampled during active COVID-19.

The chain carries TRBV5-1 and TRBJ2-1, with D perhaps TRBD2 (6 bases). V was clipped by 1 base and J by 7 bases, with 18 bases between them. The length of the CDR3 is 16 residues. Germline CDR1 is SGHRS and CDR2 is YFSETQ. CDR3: CASSLWFREPMNEQFF. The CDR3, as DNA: TGCGCCAGCAGCTTGTGGTTCCGGGAGCCAATGAATGAGCAGTTCTTC.

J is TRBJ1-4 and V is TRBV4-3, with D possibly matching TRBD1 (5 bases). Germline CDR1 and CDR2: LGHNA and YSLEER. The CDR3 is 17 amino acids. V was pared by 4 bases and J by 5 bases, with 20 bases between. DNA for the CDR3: TGCGCCAGCAGCCCCTCCCGCGGCGGGGCCTTAAATGAAAAACTGTTTTTT. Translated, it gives CASSPSRGGALNEKLFF.

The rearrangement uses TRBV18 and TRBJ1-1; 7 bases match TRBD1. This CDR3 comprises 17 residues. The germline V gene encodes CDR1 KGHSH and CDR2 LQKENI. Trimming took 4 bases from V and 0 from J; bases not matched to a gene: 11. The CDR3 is CASSRDRERLMNTEAFF. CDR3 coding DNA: TGTGCCAGCTCACGCGACAGGGAGAGGTTAATGAACACTGAAGCTTTCTTT.

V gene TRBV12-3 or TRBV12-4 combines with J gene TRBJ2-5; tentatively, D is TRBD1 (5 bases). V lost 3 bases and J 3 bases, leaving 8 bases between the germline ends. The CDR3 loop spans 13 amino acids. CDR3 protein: CASSFQGKETQYF. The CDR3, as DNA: TGTGCCAGCAGTTTTCAGGGTAAAGAGACCCAGTACTTC.

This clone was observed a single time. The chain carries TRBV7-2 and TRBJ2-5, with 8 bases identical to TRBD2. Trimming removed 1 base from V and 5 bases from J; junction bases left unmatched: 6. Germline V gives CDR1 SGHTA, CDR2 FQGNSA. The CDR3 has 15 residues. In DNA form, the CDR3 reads TGTGCCAGCAGCTTAGACGGGGGGGAAGGGGAGACCCAGTACTTC. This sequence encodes CASSLDGGEGETQYF.

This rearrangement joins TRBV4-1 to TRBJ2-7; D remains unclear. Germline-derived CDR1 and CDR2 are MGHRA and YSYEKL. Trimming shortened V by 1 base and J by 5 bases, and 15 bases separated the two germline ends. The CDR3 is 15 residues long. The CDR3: CASSQGGLQPHEQYF. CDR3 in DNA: TGCGCCAGCAGCCAAGGAGGTCTTCAGCCCCACGAGCAGTACTTC.

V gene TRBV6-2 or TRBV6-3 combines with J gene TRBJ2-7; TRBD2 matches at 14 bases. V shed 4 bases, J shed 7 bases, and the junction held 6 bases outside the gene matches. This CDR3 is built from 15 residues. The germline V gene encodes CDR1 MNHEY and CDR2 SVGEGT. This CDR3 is CASSSGTSGRREQYF. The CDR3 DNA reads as TGTGCCAGCAGTTCAGGGACTAGCGGGAGACGAGAGCAGTACTTC.

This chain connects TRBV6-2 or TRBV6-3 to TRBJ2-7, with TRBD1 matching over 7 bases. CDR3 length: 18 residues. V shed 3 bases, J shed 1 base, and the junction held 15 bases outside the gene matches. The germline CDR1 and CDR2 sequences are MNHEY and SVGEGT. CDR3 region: CASSYSHTGTETSYEQYF. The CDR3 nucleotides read TGTGCCAGCAGTTATTCACATACCGGGACAGAAACTTCCTACGAGCAGTACTTC.

The CDR3 sequence is CASSAPSGGRTGGYTF. CDR3 in DNA: TGTGCCAGCAGCGCTCCCTCAGGGGGCAGGACTGGAGGCTACACCTTC. This chain uses TRBV9 with TRBJ1-2; 8 bases are shared with TRBD1. Germline CDR1 SGDLS, CDR2 YYNGEE. The CDR3 totals 16 residues. Trimming removed 3 bases from V and 8 bases from J; junction bases left unmatched: 15.

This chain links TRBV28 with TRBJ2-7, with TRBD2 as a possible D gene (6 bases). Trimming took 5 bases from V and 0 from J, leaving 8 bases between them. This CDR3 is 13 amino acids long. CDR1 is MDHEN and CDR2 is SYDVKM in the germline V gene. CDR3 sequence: CASSPGGSYEQYF. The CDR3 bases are TGTGCCAGCAGTCCCGGGGGCTCCTACGAGCAGTACTTC.

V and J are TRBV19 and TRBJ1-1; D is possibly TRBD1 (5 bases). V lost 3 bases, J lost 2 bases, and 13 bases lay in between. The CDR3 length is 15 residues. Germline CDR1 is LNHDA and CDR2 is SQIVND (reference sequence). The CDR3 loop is CASSIGMGLNTEAFF. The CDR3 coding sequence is TGTGCCAGTAGTATCGGGATGGGACTAAACACTGAAGCTTTCTTT.

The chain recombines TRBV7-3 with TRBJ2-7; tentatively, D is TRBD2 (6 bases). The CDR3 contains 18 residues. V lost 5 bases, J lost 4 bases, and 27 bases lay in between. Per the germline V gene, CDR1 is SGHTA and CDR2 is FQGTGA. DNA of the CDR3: TGTGCCAGCAGCCAAAGAGGAGGGGAGAGTAGAACTGGTTACGAGCAGTACTTC. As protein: CASSQRGGESRTGYEQYF.

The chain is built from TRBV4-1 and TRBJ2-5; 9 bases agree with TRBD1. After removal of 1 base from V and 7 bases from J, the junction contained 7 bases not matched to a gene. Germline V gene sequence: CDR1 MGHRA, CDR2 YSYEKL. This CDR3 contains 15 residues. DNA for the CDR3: TGCGCCAGCAGCCAAGCCAGGACAGGGGTGGTGACCCAGTACTTC. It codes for CASSQARTGVVTQYF.

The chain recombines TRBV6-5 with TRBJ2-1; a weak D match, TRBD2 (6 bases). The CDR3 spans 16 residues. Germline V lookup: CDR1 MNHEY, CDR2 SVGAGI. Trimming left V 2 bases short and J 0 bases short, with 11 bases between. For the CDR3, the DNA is TGTGCCAGCAGTTACGTCGGGGGAAGCTCCTACAATGAGCAGTTCTTC. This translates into CASSYVGGSSYNEQFF.

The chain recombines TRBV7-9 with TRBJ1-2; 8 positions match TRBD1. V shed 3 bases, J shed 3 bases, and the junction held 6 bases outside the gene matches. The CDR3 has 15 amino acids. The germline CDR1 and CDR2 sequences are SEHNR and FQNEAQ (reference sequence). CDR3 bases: TGTGCCAGCAGCTTTGACAGGGGTTCCCACTATGGCTACACCTTC. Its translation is CASSFDRGSHYGYTF.

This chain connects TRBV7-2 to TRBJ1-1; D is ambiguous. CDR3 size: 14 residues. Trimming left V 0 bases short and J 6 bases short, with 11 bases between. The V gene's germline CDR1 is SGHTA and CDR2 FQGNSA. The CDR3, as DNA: TGTGCCAGCAGCTTAGCGGGATCGGGAGCTGAAGCTTTCTTT. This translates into CASSLAGSGAEAFF.

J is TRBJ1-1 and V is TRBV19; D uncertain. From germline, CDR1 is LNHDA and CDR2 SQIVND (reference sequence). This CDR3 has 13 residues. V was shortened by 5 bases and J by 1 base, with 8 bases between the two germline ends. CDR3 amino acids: CASSLLWNTEAFF. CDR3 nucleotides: TGTGCCAGTAGTCTCCTCTGGAACACTGAAGCTTTCTTT.

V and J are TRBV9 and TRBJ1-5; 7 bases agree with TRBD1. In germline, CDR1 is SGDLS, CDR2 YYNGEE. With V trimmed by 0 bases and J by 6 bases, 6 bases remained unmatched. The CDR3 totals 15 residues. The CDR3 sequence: CASSVEATGVQPQHF. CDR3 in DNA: TGTGCCAGCAGCGTAGAGGCCACAGGGGTTCAGCCCCAGCATTTT.